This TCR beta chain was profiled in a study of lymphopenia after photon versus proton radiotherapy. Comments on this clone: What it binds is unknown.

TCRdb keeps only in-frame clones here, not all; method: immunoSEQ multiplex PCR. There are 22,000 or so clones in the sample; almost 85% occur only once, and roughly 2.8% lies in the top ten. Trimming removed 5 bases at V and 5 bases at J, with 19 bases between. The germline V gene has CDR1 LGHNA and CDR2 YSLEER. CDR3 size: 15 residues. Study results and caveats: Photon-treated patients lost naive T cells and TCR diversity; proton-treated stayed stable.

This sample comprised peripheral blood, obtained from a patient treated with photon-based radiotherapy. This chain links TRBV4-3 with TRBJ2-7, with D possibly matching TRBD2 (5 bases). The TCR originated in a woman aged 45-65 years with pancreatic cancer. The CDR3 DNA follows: TGCGCCAGCAGCACTCGGGGATCGAACATCCACGAGCAGTACTTC. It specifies CASSTRGSNIHEQYF.